What follows are 21 T cell receptor beta chains derived from one specimen sequenced in a study of CD8 T cells in ankylosing spondylitis. TCRdb recomputed calls from the 5' RACE reads with MiXCR, one row per CDR3 protein. The sample records approximately 140,000 distinct CDR3 sequences, 7% to 10% being singletons. Material for sequencing was blood, either unsorted or a sorted T cell fraction (not recorded which). These receptors all come from a male donor with ankylosing spondylitis or in good health (not recorded which).

V usage is TRBV3-1 and J usage is TRBJ1-4; 7 nucleotides agree with TRBD1. The trim removed 2 bases at V and 4 bases at J, leaving 4 bases unmatched. The CDR3 contains 15 residues. Per germline, CDR1 LGHDT and CDR2 YNNKEL (reference sequence). CDR3 residues: CASSQKGQLNEKLFF. CDR3 nucleotide sequence: TGTGCCAGCAGCCAAAAGGGACAGCTTAATGAAAAACTGTTTTTT.

This clonotype was counted many times. This chain links TRBV12-3 or TRBV12-4 with TRBJ2-1, with 10 bases aligning to TRBD2. Losses at the gene ends were 5 bases for V and 0 bases for J; bases not matched to a gene: 7. The CDR3 is 17 residues long. The CDR3 region has the DNA TGTGCCAGCAGTAAGGATTCTAGCGGGAGCTCCTACAATGAGCAGTTCTTC. Its protein product is CASSKDSSGSSYNEQFF.

This clonotype was seen at least ten times. This chain uses TRBV7-2 with TRBJ2-1; 9 bases fit TRBD2. The CDR3 runs 12 residues. The germline gives CDR1 SGHTA, CDR2 FQGNSA. J was trimmed by 15 bases and V by 5 bases; bases with no gene match: 8. CDR3 nucleotide sequence: TGTGCCAGCAGCACCGTAGCGGGGGTCTTGTTCTTC. It yields the protein CASSTVAGVLFF.

In this sample, this clonotype turned up many times. This chain links TRBV7-2 with TRBJ1-6, with 9 positions matching TRBD1. Germline V lookup: CDR1 SGHTA, CDR2 FQGNSA. This CDR3 contains 14 residues. The V gene end was trimmed by 4 bases and the J gene end by 9 bases; junction bases not matched to a gene: 4. The CDR3 DNA is TGTGCCAGCAGCTCCGGACAGGGGTTTTCACCCCTCCACTTT. This gives the protein CASSSGQGFSPLHF.

This clonotype was observed at least ten times. This sequence joins TRBV7-9 and TRBJ1-1, with unresolved D. The CDR3 is 14 amino acids. Trimming cost V 1 base and J 0 bases, with 6 bases left between them. The germline V gene has CDR1 SEHNR and CDR2 FQNEAQ (reference sequence). The CDR3 protein is CASSLGGMNTEAFF. The CDR3 DNA reads as TGTGCCAGCAGCTTAGGAGGCATGAACACTGAAGCTTTCTTT.

Only a few counts were recorded for this clonotype. The V call is TRBV6-5, the J call TRBJ1-2; perhaps TRBD1 as D (5 bases). The CDR3 has 15 residues. V was trimmed by 5 bases and J by 2 bases, leaving 15 bases between them. The germline V gene has CDR1 MNHEY and CDR2 SVGAGI. CDR3 residues: CASSTWAGTNYGYTF. The CDR3 DNA reads as TGTGCCAGCAGTACTTGGGCAGGGACCAACTATGGCTACACCTTC.

In this sample, this clonotype turned up many times. The V and J genes are TRBV4-1 and TRBJ2-7; D possibly matches TRBD1 or TRBD2 (5 bases each). Deletions cut 1 base from V and 0 bases from J, with 7 bases between. Per germline, CDR1 MGHRA and CDR2 YSYEKL. The CDR3 covers 14 residues. The CDR3, as DNA: TGCGCCAGCAGCCAAGTGGGGGACTCCTACGAGCAGTACTTC. Protein sequence: CASSQVGDSYEQYF.

The chain carries TRBV6-1 and TRBJ1-2; D gene unclear. This CDR3 has 14 amino acids. Germline CDR1 is MNHNS and CDR2 is SASEGT. V shed 7 bases and J shed 0 bases, with 12 bases lying between them. The CDR3 DNA sequence: TGTGCCAGCACCTACAAGGGAGCTAACTATGGCTACACCTTC. Residues: CASTYKGANYGYTF.

The chain links TRBV7-8 to TRBJ2-1; 7 bases are shared with TRBD1. V gave up 4 bases and J gave up 13 bases; unmatched junction bases: 10. The CDR3 extends over 13 amino acids. In germline, CDR1 is SGHVS, CDR2 FQNEAQ. CDR3 DNA: TGTGCCAGCAGCTCCGCCCCGACAGGGAAACAGTTCTTC. Protein product: CASSSAPTGKQFF. The complete variable domain, with remaining parts taken from reference TRBV7-8 and TRBJ2-1, reads GAGVSQSPRYKVAKRGQDVALRCDPISGHVSLFWYQQALGQGPEFLTYFQNEAQLDKSGLPSDRFFAERPEGSVSTLKIQRTQQEDSAVYLCASSSAPTGKQFFGPGTRLTVL.

This clonotype was observed at least ten times. This chain connects TRBV30 to TRBJ2-1; D ambiguous. V was pared by 2 bases and J by 6 bases, with 8 bases between. The CDR3 has 12 amino acids. CDR1 GTSNPN and CDR2 SVGIG come from the germline V gene (reference sequence). The CDR3 loop reads CAWSRVINEQFF. The CDR3 DNA reads as TGTGCCTGGAGTAGGGTTATCAATGAGCAGTTCTTC.

There are many counts of this clonotype. V gene TRBV15 combines with J gene TRBJ2-7; D ambiguous. V lost 1 base to trimming and J lost 4 bases, with 11 bases between them. Germline CDR1 LNHNV, CDR2 YYDKDF (reference sequence). The CDR3 contains 14 residues. The CDR3 loop is CATSRGLGKYEQYF. CDR3 in DNA: TGTGCCACCAGCAGAGGGTTAGGAAAATACGAGCAGTACTTC.

For this clonotype: Sequence at one end of the junction differs from germline and may be a read error. V usage is TRBV6-5 and J usage is TRBJ2-2; D unresolved. CDR3 length: 12 amino acids. From germline, CDR1 is MNHEY and CDR2 SVGAGI. The CDR3 loop reads CPSSSEYGELFF. CDR3 nucleotide sequence: TGTCCCAGCAGTTCGGAGTACGGGGAGCTGTTTTTT.

This clonotype was seen many times. The genes are TRBV20-1 and TRBJ2-4, with 7 bases aligning to TRBD2. CDR3 length equals 14 residues. Germline V gene lookup returns CDR1 DFQATT and CDR2 SNEGSKA (reference sequence). The junction had 9 bases not matched to a gene; V was cut back by 6 bases and J by 4 bases. The CDR3 DNA reads TGCAGTGCCAATAATGTGGGGGGGAAAAACATTCAGTACTTC. Protein: CSANNVGGKNIQYF.

Turning to this clonotype: This may be a read error, as it is one base from a much larger clone. The rearrangement joins TRBV29-1 to TRBJ1-1; D not resolved. Trimming stripped 5 bases from V and 5 bases from J, with 9 bases between. This CDR3 comprises 11 residues. Germline assignment: CDR1 SQVTM and CDR2 ANQGSEA. CDR3 in DNA: TGCAGCGTTTGGGGTTTTACTGAAGCTTTCTTT. This gives the protein CSVWGFTEAFF.

The V gene is TRBV5-1, the J gene TRBJ2-1; 15 bases map to TRBD2. The CDR3 is made up of 17 amino acids. V was clipped by 4 bases and J by 6 bases; unmatched bases: 8. Germline CDR1 is SGHRS and CDR2 is YFSETQ. CDR3 nucleotides: TGCGCCAGCAGCCCCCGCGGACTAGCGGGAGGGCCCAATGAGCAGTTCTTC. Protein product: CASSPRGLAGGPNEQFF.

The chain is built from TRBV20-1 and TRBJ2-2; D is perhaps TRBD2 (6 bases). Germline V CDR1 and CDR2: DFQATT, SNEGSKA (reference sequence). V was trimmed by 3 bases and J by 5 bases, leaving 13 bases between them. This CDR3 comprises 14 residues. The CDR3 is CSASWLAQTGELFF. The CDR3 DNA sequence: TGCAGTGCTAGTTGGCTAGCGCAGACCGGGGAGCTGTTTTTT.

Ten or more counts support this clonotype. The chain combines TRBV5-1 with TRBJ2-1; D unclear. This CDR3 has 13 amino acids. Germline values: CDR1 SGHRS, CDR2 YFSETQ. With 0 bases removed from V and 6 bases from J, the gap between germline ends came to 7 bases. This CDR3 is CASSLALGNEQFF. CDR3 in DNA: TGCGCCAGCAGCTTGGCACTTGGCAATGAGCAGTTCTTC.

In this sample, this clonotype turned up many times. The rearrangement joins TRBV11-2 to TRBJ1-6, with 8 bases identical to TRBD1. The CDR3 is made up of 14 amino acids. Germline V gene data show CDR1 as SGHAT and CDR2 as FQNNGV. J lost 10 bases, V lost 3 bases, and 5 bases had no gene match. CDR3 protein: CASSLQGARSPLHF. The CDR3 nucleotides read TGTGCCAGCAGCTTGCAGGGGGCCAGGTCACCCCTCCACTTT. Combining the CDR3 with reference TRBV11-2 and TRBJ1-6 gives the whole variable domain EAGVAQSPRYKIIEKRQSVAFWCNPISGHATLYWYQQILGQGPKLLIQFQNNGVVDDSQLPKDRFSAERLKGVDSTLKIQPAKLEDSAVYLCASSLQGARSPLHFGNGTRLTVT.

Ten or more counts support this clonotype. This chain connects TRBV7-2 to TRBJ2-7, with 7 nucleotides matching TRBD1. Germline CDR1 reads SGHTA; CDR2 reads FQGNSA. J was trimmed by 6 bases and V by 1 base; bases with no gene match: 6. CDR3 length: 14 residues. This chain's CDR3 is CASSLEGARVEQYF. Written as DNA, the CDR3 is TGTGCCAGCAGCTTAGAGGGGGCTCGGGTCGAGCAGTACTTC.

V usage is TRBV5-1 and J usage is TRBJ2-7; 10 positions match TRBD2. The CDR3 totals 16 residues. V trimming: 0 bases; J trimming: 2 bases; junction bases outside the gene matches: 5. CDR1 is SGHRS and CDR2 is YFSETQ in the germline V gene. DNA for the CDR3: TGCGCCAGCAGCTTGGCCGGACTAGCGGAGCCCTACGAGCAGTACTTC. Its protein is CASSLAGLAEPYEQYF.

This clonotype was seen ten or more times. V usage is TRBV12-3 or TRBV12-4 and J usage is TRBJ2-7, with 12 bases aligning to TRBD2. The CDR3 length is 15 residues. Trimming at V came to 7 bases and at J to 7 bases, leaving 11 bases not matched to a gene. Written as DNA, the CDR3 is TGTGCCAGCACCCTAAGACTAGCGGGAGCAGGAGAGCAGTACTTC. Encoded protein: CASTLRLAGAGEQYF.